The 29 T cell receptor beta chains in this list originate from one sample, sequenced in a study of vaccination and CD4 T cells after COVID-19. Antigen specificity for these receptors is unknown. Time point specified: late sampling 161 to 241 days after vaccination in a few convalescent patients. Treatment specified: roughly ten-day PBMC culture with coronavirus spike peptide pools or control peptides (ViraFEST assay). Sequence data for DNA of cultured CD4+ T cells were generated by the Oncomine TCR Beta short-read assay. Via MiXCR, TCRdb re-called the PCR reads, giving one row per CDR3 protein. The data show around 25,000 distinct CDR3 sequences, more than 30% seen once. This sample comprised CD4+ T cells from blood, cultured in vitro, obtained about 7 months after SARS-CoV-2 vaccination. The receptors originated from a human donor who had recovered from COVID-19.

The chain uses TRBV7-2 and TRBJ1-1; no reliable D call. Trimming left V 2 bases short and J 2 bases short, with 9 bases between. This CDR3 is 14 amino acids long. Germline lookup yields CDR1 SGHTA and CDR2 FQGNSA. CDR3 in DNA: TGTGCCAGCAGCTTACAACAGCTAAACACTGAAGCTTTCTTT. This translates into CASSLQQLNTEAFF.

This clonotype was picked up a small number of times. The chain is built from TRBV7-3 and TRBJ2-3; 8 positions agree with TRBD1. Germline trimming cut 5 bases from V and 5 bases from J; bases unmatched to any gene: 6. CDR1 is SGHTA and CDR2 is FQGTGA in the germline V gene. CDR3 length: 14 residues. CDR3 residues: CASSRDRGGDTQYF. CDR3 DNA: TGTGCCAGCAGCAGAGACAGGGGCGGAGATACGCAGTATTTT.

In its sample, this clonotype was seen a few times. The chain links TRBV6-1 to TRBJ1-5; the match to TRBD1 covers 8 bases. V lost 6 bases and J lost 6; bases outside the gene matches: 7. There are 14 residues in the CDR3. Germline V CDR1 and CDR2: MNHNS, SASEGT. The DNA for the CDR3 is TGTGCCAGCAGGACAGGGGACGGTCTTCAGCCCCAGCATTTT. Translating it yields CASRTGDGLQPQHF.

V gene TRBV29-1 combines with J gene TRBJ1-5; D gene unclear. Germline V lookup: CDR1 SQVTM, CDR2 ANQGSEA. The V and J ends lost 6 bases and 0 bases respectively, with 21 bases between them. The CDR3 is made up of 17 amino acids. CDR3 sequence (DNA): TGCAGCGTGCAAGCGGGGTCCATGACCGATAGCAATCAGCCCCAGCATTTT. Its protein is CSVQAGSMTDSNQPQHF.

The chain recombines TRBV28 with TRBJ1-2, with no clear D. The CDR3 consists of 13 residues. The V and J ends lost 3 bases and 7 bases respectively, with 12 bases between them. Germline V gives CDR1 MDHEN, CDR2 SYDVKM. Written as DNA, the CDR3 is TGTGCCAGCAGTTTTCCAGCGATCCGTGGCTACACCTTC. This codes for CASSFPAIRGYTF.

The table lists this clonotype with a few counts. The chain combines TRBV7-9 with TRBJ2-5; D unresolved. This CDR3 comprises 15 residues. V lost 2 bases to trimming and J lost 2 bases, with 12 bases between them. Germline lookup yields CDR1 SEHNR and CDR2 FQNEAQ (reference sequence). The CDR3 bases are TGTGCCAGCAGCTTACCCTTTCCGGTTCAAGAGACCCAGTACTTC. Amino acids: CASSLPFPVQETQYF.

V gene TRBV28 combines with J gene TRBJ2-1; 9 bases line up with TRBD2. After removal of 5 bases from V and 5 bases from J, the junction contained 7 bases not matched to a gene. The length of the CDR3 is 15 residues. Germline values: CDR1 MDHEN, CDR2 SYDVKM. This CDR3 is CASSRRTSADNEQFF. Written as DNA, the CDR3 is TGTGCCAGCAGTCGTAGGACTAGCGCAGACAATGAGCAGTTCTTC.

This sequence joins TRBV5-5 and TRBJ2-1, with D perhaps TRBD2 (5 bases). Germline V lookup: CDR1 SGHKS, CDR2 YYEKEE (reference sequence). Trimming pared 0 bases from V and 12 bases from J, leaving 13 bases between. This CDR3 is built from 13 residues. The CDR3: CASSLVPSEGQFF. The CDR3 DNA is TGTGCCAGCAGCTTGGTTCCCAGCGAGGGGCAGTTCTTC. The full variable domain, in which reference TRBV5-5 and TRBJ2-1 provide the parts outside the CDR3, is DAGVTQSPTHLIKTRGQQVTLRCSPISGHKSVSWYQQVLGQGPQFIFQYYEKEERGRGNFPDRFSARQFPNYSSELNVNALLLGDSALYLCASSLVPSEGQFFGPGTRLTVL.

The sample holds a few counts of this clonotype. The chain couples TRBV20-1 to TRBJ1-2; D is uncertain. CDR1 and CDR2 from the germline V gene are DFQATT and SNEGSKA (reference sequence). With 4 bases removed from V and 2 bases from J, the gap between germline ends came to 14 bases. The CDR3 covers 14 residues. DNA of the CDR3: TGCAGTGCTAAGCTAGAGGGAAGGAACTATGGCTACACCTTC. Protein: CSAKLEGRNYGYTF.

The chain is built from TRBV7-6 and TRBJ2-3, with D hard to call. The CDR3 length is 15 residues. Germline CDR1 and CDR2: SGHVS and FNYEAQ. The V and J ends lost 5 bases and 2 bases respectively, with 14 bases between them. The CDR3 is CASSPSWDDTDTQYF. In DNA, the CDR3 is TGTGCCAGCAGCCCGAGTTGGGATGACACAGATACGCAGTATTTT.

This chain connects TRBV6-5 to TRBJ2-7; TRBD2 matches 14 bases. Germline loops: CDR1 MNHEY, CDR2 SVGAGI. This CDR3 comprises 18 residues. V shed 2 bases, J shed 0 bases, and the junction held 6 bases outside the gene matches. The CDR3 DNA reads TGTGCCAGCAGTTACGGGACTAGCGGGAGTCGGGGCTCCTACGAGCAGTACTTC. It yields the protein CASSYGTSGSRGSYEQYF.

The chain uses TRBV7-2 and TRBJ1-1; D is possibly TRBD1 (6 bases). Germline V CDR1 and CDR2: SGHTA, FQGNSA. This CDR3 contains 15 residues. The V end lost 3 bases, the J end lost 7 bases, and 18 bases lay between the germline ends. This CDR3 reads CASSFFRGARDEAFF. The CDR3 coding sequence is TGTGCCAGCAGCTTTTTTCGGGGGGCGCGTGATGAAGCTTTCTTT.

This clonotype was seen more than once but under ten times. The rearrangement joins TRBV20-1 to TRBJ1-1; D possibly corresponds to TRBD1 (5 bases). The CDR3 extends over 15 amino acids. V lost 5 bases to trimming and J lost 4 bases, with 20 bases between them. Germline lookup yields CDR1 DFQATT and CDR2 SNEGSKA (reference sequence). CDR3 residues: CSAGAAGVGRTEAFF. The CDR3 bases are TGCAGTGCTGGAGCGGCGGGGGTCGGGCGCACTGAAGCTTTCTTT.

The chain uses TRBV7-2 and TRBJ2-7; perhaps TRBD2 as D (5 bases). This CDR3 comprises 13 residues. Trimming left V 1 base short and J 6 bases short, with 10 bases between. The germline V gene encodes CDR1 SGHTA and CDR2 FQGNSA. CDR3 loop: CASSLVRAREQYF. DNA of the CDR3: TGTGCCAGCAGCTTAGTGAGGGCACGCGAGCAGTACTTC.

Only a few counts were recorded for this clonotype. The CDR3 sequence is CASSTLAGAITNEQFF. CDR3 in DNA: TGTGCCAGCAGCACACTAGCGGGAGCCATCACCAATGAGCAGTTCTTC. The chain carries TRBV7-9 and TRBJ2-1, with 11 bases matching TRBD2. Germline loops: CDR1 SEHNR, CDR2 FQNEAQ (reference sequence). The CDR3 extends over 16 amino acids. V lost 5 bases, J lost 6 bases, and 9 bases stayed unmatched. Full variable domain (rest looked up from reference TRBV7-9 and TRBJ2-1): DTGVSQNPRHKITKRGQNVTFRCDPISEHNRLYWYRQTLGQGPEFLTYFQNEAQLEKSRLLSDRFSAERPKGSFSTLEIQRTEQGDSAMYLCASSTLAGAITNEQFFGPGTRLTVL.

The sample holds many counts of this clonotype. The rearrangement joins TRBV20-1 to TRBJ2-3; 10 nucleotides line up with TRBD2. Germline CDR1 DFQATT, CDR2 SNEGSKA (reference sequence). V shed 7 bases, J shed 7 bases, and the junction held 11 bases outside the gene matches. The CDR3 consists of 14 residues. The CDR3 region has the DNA TGCAGTGTCCCGGTCCTAGCGGGAGCAAATACGCAGTATTTT. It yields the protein CSVPVLAGANTQYF.

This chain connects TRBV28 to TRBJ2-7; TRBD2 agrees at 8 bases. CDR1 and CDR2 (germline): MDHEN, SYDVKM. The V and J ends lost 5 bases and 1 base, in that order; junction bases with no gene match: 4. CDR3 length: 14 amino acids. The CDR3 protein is CASSRTSWSYEQYF. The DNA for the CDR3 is TGTGCCAGCAGTCGGACTAGCTGGTCCTACGAGCAGTACTTC. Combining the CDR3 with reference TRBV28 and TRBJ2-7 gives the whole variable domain DVKVTQSSRYLVKRTGEKVFLECVQDMDHENMFWYRQDPGLGLRLIYFSYDVKMKEKGDIPEGYSVSREKKERFSLILESASTNQTSMYLCASSRTSWSYEQYFGPGTRLTVT.

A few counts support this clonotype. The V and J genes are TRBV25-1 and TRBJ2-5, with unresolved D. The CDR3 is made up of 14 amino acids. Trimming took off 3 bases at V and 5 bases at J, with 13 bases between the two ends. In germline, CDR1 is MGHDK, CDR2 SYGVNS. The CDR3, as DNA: TGTGCCAGCAGTGAGGAAGGAAGTTGGGAGACCCAGTACTTC. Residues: CASSEEGSWETQYF.

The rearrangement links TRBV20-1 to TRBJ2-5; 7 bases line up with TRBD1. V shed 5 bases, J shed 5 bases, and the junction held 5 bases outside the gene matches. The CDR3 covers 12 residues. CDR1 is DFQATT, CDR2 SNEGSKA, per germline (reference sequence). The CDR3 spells CSASRQGETQYF. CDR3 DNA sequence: TGCAGTGCTTCTAGACAGGGTGAGACCCAGTACTTC.

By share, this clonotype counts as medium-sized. CDR3: CASSFFAGGETQYF. The CDR3 DNA reads TGTGCCAGCAGCTTCTTTGCGGGAGGAGAGACCCAGTACTTC. The chain joins TRBV7-2 to TRBJ2-5, with 8 positions matching TRBD2. The CDR3 has 14 residues. The junction had 4 bases not matched to a gene; V was cut back by 3 bases and J by 4 bases. Germline assignment: CDR1 SGHTA and CDR2 FQGNSA.

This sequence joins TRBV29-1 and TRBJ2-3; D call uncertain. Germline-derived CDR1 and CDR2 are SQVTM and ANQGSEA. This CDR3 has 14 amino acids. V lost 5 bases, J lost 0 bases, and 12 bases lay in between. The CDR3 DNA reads TGCAGCGTTCTCGGCAGGCCTAGCACAGATACGCAGTATTTT. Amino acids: CSVLGRPSTDTQYF.

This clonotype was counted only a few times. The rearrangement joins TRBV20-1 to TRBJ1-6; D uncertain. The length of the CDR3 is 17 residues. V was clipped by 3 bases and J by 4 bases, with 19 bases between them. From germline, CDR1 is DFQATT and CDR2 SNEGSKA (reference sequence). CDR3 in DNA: TGCAGTGCTAGTACAGCGGCCCTTAAAATTTATAATTCACCCCTCCACTTT. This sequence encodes CSASTAALKIYNSPLHF.

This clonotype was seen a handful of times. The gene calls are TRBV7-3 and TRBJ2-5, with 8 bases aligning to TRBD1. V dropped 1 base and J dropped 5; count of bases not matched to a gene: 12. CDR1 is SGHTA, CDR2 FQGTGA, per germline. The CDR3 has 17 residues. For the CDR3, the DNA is TGTGCCAGCAGCTTAAGCGGACAGGGCAAACCGAGGGAGACCCAGTACTTC. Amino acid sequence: CASSLSGQGKPRETQYF.

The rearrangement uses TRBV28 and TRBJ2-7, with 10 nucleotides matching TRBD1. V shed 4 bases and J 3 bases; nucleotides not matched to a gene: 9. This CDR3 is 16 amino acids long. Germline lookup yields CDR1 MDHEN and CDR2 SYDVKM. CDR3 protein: CASSSRGTGEGYEQYF. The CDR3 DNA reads TGTGCCAGCAGTTCGCGGGGGACAGGGGAGGGCTACGAGCAGTACTTC.

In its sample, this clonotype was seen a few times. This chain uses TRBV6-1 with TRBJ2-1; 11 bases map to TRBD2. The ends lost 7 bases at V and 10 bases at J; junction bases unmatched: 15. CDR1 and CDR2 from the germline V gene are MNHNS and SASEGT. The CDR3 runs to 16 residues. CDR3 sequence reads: CASIQHLTSGRGEQFF. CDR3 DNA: TGTGCCAGCATCCAGCACCTAACTAGCGGGAGAGGAGAGCAGTTCTTC.

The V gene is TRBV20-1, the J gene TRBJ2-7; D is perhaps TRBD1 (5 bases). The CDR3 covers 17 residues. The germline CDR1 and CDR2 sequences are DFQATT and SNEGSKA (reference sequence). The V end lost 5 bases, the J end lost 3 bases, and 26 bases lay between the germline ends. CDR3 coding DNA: TGCAGTGCTGAAGACTCCCAGGGCAGGGTCGTCGGCTACGAGCAGTACTTC. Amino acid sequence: CSAEDSQGRVVGYEQYF.

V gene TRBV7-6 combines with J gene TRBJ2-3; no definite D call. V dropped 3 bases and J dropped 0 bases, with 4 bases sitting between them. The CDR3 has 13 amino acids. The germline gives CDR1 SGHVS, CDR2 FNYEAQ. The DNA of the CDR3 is TGTGCCAGCAGCTTCCCTAGCACAGATACGCAGTATTTT. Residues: CASSFPSTDTQYF.

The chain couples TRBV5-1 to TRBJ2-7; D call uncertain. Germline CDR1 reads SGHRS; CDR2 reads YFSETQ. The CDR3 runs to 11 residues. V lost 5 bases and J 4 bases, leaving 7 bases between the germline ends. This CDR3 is CASRAEYEQYF. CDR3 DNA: TGCGCCAGCAGAGCTGAGTACGAGCAGTACTTC.

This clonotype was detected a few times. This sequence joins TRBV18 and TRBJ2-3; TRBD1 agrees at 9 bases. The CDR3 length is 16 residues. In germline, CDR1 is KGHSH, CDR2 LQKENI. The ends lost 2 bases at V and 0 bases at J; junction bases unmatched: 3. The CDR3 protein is CASSPGTGLSTDTQYF. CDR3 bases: TGTGCCAGCTCACCAGGGACAGGGCTGAGCACAGATACGCAGTATTTT.